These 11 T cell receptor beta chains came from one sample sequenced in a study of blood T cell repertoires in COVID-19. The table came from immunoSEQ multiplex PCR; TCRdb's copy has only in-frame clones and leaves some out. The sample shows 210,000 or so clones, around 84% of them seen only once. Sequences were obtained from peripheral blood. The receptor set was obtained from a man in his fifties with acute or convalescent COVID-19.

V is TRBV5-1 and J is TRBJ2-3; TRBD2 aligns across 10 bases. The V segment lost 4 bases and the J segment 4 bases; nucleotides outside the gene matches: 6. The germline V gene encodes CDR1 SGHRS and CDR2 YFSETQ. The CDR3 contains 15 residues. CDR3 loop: CASSGGTSEADTQYF. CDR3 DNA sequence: TGCGCCAGCAGCGGCGGGACTAGCGAGGCAGATACGCAGTATTTT.

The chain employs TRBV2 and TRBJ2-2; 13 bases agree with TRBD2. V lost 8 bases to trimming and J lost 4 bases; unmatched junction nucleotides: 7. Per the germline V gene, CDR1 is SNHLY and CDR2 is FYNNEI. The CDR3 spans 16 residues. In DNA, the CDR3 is TGTGCCAGCTCCTGGACTAGCGGGGGCCGCACCGGGGAGCTGTTTTTT. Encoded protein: CASSWTSGGRTGELFF.

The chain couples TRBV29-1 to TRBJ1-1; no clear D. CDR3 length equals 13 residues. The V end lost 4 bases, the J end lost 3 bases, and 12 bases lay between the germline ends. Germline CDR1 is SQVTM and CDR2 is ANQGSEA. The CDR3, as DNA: TGCAGCGTTGTCGGGTCCGTCGACACTGAAGCTTTCTTT. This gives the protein CSVVGSVDTEAFF.

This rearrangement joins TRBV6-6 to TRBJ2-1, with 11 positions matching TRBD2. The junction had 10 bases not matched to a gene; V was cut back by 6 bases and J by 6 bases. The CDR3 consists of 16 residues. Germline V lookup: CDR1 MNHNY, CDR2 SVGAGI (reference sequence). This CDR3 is CASRDALAGVLNEQFF. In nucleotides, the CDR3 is TGTGCCAGCAGGGACGCACTAGCGGGGGTCCTCAATGAGCAGTTCTTC.

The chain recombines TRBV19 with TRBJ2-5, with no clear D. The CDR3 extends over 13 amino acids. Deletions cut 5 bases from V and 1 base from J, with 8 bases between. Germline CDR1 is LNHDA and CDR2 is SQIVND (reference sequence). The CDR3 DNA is TGTGCCAGTAGTTGGGCACCCCAAGAGACCCAGTACTTC. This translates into CASSWAPQETQYF.

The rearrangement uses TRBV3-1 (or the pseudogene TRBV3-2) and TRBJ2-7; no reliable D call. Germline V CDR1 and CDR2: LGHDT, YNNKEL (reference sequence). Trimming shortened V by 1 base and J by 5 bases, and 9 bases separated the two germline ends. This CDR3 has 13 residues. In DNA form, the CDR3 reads TGTGCCAGCAGCCAAGTAGAGCCGGACGAGCAGTACTTC. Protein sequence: CASSQVEPDEQYF.

The CDR3: CASSPTGKSGNTIYF. CDR3 DNA sequence: TGTGCCAGCAGCCCCACAGGGAAATCCGGAAACACCATATATTTT. This chain uses TRBV7-9 with TRBJ1-3, with D possibly being TRBD1 (6 bases). Trimming stripped 5 bases from V and 4 bases from J, with 15 bases between. The CDR3 loop spans 15 amino acids. Per germline, CDR1 SEHNR and CDR2 FQNEAQ (reference sequence).

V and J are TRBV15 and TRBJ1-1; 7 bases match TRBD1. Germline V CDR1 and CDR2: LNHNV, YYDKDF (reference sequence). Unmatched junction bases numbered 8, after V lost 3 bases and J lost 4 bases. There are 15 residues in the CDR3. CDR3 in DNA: TGTGCCACCAGCAGCCAGACAGGGTCTGGCACTGAAGCTTTCTTT. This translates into CATSSQTGSGTEAFF.

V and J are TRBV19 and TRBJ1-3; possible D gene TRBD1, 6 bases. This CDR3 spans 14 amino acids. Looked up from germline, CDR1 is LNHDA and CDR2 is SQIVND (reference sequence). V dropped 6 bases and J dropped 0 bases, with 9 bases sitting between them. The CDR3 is CASSGQFSGNTIYF. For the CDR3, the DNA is TGTGCCAGTAGCGGACAGTTCTCTGGAAACACCATATATTTT.

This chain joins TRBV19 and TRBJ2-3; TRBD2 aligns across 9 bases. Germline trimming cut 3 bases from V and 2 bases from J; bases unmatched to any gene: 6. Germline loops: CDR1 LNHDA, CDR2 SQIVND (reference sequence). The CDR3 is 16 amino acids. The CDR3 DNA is TGTGCCAGTAGTATTCCCTCTAGCGGGGACACAGATACGCAGTATTTT. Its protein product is CASSIPSSGDTDTQYF.

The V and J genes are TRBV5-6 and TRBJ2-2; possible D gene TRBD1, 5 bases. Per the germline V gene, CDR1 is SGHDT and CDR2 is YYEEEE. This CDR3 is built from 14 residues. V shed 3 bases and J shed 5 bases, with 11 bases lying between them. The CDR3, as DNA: TGTGCCAGCAGCTGGGTCTCAGGGACCGGGGAGCTGTTTTTT. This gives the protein CASSWVSGTGELFF.